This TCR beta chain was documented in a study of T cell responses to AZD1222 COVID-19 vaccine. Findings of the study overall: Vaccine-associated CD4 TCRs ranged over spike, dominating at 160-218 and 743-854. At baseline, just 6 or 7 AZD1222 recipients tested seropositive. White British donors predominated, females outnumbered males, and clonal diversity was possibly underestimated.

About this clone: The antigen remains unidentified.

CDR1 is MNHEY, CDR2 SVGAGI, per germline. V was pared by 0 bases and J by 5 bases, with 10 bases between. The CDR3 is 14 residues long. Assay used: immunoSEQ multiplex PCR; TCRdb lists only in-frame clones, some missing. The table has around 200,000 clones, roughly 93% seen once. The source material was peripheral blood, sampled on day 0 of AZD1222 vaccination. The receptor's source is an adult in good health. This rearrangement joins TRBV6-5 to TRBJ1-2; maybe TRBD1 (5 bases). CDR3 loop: CASSYSGTEYGYTF. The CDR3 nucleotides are TGTGCCAGCAGTTACTCTGGGACGGAATATGGCTACACCTTC.